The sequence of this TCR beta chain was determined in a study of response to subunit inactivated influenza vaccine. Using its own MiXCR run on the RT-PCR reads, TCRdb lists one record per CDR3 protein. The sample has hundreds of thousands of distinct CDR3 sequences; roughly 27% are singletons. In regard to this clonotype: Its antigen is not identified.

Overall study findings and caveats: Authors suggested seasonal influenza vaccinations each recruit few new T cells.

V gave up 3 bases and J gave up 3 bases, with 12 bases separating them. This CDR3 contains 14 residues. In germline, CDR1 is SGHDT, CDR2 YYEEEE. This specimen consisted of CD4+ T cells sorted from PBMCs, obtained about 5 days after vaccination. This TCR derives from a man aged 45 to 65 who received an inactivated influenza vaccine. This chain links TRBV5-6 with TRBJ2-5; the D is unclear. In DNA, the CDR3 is TGTGCCAGCAGCTCTACAGATTCCGAAGAGACCCAGTACTTC. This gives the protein CASSSTDSEETQYF.